The 10 T cell receptor beta chains reported below all come from one sample, sequenced in a study of spatial heterogeneity in lung cancer. Sample time point: sample taken at primary tumor resection. Sequencing was performed on whole RNA extracted from tumor and nontumor lung tissue, or from frozen PBMC, and the material was left unsorted. MiXCR was run by TCRdb on the 5' RACE reads, yielding one entry per CDR3 protein. The table shows under 25,000 distinct CDR3 sequences, with just under 7% occurring only once. Material: PBMCs, obtained at surgery. These receptors all stem from a male donor with early-stage non-small cell lung cancer.

This clonotype was counted ten times or more. CDR3: CASSERPDRKVGEQYF. The DNA for the CDR3 is TGTGCCAGCAGCGAACGACCGGACCGCAAGGTAGGGGAGCAGTACTTC. The chain has TRBV9 and TRBJ2-7; no clear D gene. Deletions cut 3 bases from V and 7 bases from J, with 23 bases between. CDR3 size: 16 residues. Germline V gene data show CDR1 as SGDLS and CDR2 as YYNGEE.

This clonotype was found many times. This chain joins TRBV10-3 and TRBJ2-1, with D possibly being TRBD1 (6 bases). Germline V lookup: CDR1 ENHRY, CDR2 SYGVKD. The CDR3 has 13 residues. V was cut by 4 bases and J by 12 bases, with 16 bases left in between. The CDR3 DNA follows: TGTGCCATCAGTGGTGGCCTCGGACAGCCGCAGTTCTTC. It encodes CAISGGLGQPQFF.

In this sample, this clonotype turned up many times. The chain couples TRBV15 to TRBJ2-4; D is perhaps TRBD1 (6 bases). Germline V gene data show CDR1 as LNHNV and CDR2 as YYDKDF (reference sequence). The CDR3 consists of 15 residues. Trimming left V 4 bases short and J 8 bases short, with 18 bases between. In nucleotides, the CDR3 is TGTGCCACCAGCAAACGGGAAGGGGGTTTAGACATTCAGTACTTC. It is translated as CATSKREGGLDIQYF. Variable domain in full (rest from reference TRBV15 and TRBJ2-4): DAMVIQNPRYQVTQFGKPVTLSCSQTLNHNVMYWYQQKSSQAPKLLFHYYDKDFNNEADTPDNFQSRRPNTSFCFLDIRSPGLGDTAMYLCATSKREGGLDIQYFGAGTRLSVL.

This clonotype appeared many times. The chain uses TRBV28 and TRBJ2-6; 10 bases line up with TRBD1. The V gene's germline CDR1 is MDHEN and CDR2 SYDVKM. The ends lost 5 bases at V and 3 bases at J; junction bases unmatched: 4. This CDR3 contains 16 residues. CDR3: CASSRQGAGGANVLTF. Written as DNA, the CDR3 is TGTGCCAGCAGTCGACAGGGGGCCGGTGGGGCCAACGTCCTGACTTTC.

The table lists this clonotype with many counts. This chain connects TRBV28 to TRBJ1-6, with TRBD1 identical over 7 bases. Germline V CDR1 and CDR2: MDHEN, SYDVKM. V lost 7 bases to trimming and J lost 7 bases; unmatched junction nucleotides: 10. The CDR3 runs to 15 residues. CDR3 amino acids: CASTETGTANSPLHF. In nucleotides, the CDR3 is TGTGCCAGCACCGAAACCGGGACAGCAAATTCACCCCTCCACTTT.

The chain uses TRBV27 and TRBJ2-1; the D is unclear. Trimming removed 2 bases from V and 0 bases from J, with 8 bases in between. Per germline, CDR1 MNHEY and CDR2 SMNVEV (reference sequence). This CDR3 comprises 15 residues. CDR3 bases: TGTGCCAGCAGTTTAAAGGGATTCTCCTACAATGAGCAGTTCTTC. It yields the protein CASSLKGFSYNEQFF.

CDR3 sequence (DNA): TGTGCCAGCAGTGATTCTGGCAATCAGCCCCAGCATTTT. This encodes CASSDSGNQPQHF. The chain joins TRBV6-1 to TRBJ1-5, with D unclear. Trimming shortened V by 3 bases and J by 2 bases, and 5 bases separated the two germline ends. This CDR3 region has 13 residues. Germline CDR1 MNHNS, CDR2 SASEGT.

Many counts were recorded for this clonotype. The chain uses TRBV20-1 and TRBJ1-2, with unresolved D. The CDR3 sequence is 8 residues long. Germline CDR1 and CDR2: DFQATT and SNEGSKA (reference sequence). The germline V and J ends were trimmed by 4 bases and 12 bases, with 6 bases remaining between them. Here the CDR3 reads CSANGNTF. CDR3 in DNA: TGCAGTGCTAACGGAAACACCTTC.

This clonotype is judged medium-sized. This sequence joins TRBV20-1 and TRBJ1-1; D may be TRBD1 (5 bases). Germline V gives CDR1 DFQATT, CDR2 SNEGSKA (reference sequence). CDR3 size: 14 residues. Trimming removed 5 bases from V and 2 bases from J, with 15 bases in between. The CDR3 DNA sequence: TGCAGTGCTGCCCCCCCCGACAGTAACACTGAAGCTTTCTTT. The encoded protein is CSAAPPDSNTEAFF.

This clonotype is medium-sized in the sample. V usage is TRBV7-8 and J usage is TRBJ1-6, with 9 bases lining up with TRBD1. Germline V gene lookup returns CDR1 SGHVS and CDR2 FQNEAQ. Germline trimming cut 8 bases from V and 6 bases from J; bases unmatched to any gene: 8. The CDR3 consists of 15 residues. CDR3 in DNA: TGTGCCAGCGGGAGTACAGGGGGCCGTAATTCACCCCTCCACTTT. Amino acid sequence: CASGSTGGRNSPLHF.